This T cell receptor (beta chain) emerged from a study of blood T cell repertoires in COVID-19. Sequencing used immunoSEQ multiplex PCR; TCRdb keeps in-frame clones, though not all of them. The sample lists fewer than 85,000 clones, around 90% occurring once. Trimming took 7 bases from V and 6 from J, leaving 19 bases between them. The CDR3 totals 14 residues. Germline values: CDR1 SGHRS, CDR2 YFSETQ. The chain uses TRBV5-1 and TRBJ1-1; D remains unclear. Sequencing was carried out using peripheral blood. The TCR was taken from a human donor in a cohort sampled during active COVID-19. This chain's CDR3 is CASGSGDGGSEAFF. The CDR3 DNA sequence: TGCGCCAGCGGGAGCGGGGATGGTGGCTCTGAAGCTTTCTTT.